Each of the 17 T cell receptor beta chains below was sequenced from the same sample in a study of Graves' ophthalmopathy and Graves' hyperthyroidism. The authors amplified TCR beta CDR3 regions from RNA transcripts. HTBI primers were employed in first-round RT-PCR, then a second-round multiplex PCR followed. TCRdb fed the multiplex PCR reads into MiXCR, producing one record per CDR3 protein. The sample shows more than 1,000,000 distinct CDR3 sequences, around a third of them seen only once. Sequenced sample: peripheral blood or thyroid tissue (not recorded which). The origin of the receptors is an adult man with Graves' hyperthyroidism.

V gene TRBV12-3 or TRBV12-4 combines with J gene TRBJ2-5, with 8 positions matching TRBD1. The junction had 15 bases not matched to a gene; V was cut back by 5 bases and J by 7 bases. This CDR3 is 16 amino acids long. This CDR3 is CASSPRGTGNFGTQYF. For the CDR3, the DNA is TGTGCCAGCAGTCCCCGGGGGACAGGCAATTTCGGGACCCAGTACTTC.

This sequence joins TRBV7-2 and TRBJ2-7, with D tentatively TRBD2 (6 bases). V lost 0 bases, J lost 4 bases, and 13 bases lay in between. From germline, CDR1 is SGHTA and CDR2 FQGNSA. This CDR3 is 15 amino acids long. CDR3 loop: CASSLAGGDRYEQYF. The DNA for the CDR3 is TGTGCCAGCAGCTTAGCAGGCGGGGATAGGTACGAGCAGTACTTC.

The rearrangement uses TRBV7-4 and TRBJ2-2; no reliable D call. Germline V CDR1 and CDR2: SGHVT, SQSDAQ. This CDR3 has 11 residues. V lost 7 bases, J lost 7 bases, and 7 bases lay in between. The CDR3 DNA is TGTGCCAGCAAGGCAATCGGGGAGCTGTTTTTT. Encoded protein: CASKAIGELFF. Full variable domain (outside the CDR3, taken from reference TRBV7-4 and TRBJ2-2): GAGVSQSPRYKVAKRGRDVALRCDSISGHVTLYWYRQTLGQGSEVLTYSQSDAQRDKSGRPSGRFSAERPERSVSTLKIQRTEQGDSAVYLCASKAIGELFFGEGSRLTVL.

V usage is TRBV20-1 and J usage is TRBJ2-7, with 12 nucleotides matching TRBD2. V lost 4 bases to trimming and J lost 3 bases; unmatched junction nucleotides: 10. Germline V CDR1 and CDR2: DFQATT, SNEGSKA (reference sequence). The CDR3 is made up of 16 amino acids. CDR3 sequence reads: CSATTTSGRFVYEQYF. The CDR3 region has the DNA TGCAGTGCTACTACGACTAGCGGGAGATTTGTCTACGAGCAGTACTTC.

The table lists this clonotype with many counts. This chain connects TRBV15 to TRBJ1-5; TRBD1 might be the D (5 bases). The CDR3 has 14 amino acids. Germline loops: CDR1 LNHNV, CDR2 YYDKDF (reference sequence). The germline V and J ends were trimmed by 8 bases and 0 bases, with 11 bases remaining between them. CDR3: CATGGIHSNQPQHF. The CDR3 DNA reads TGTGCCACCGGGGGGATTCATAGCAATCAGCCCCAGCATTTT.

For this clonotype: This may stem from a read error, because a much larger clone lies one nucleotide away. V gene TRBV10-3 combines with J gene TRBJ1-1; D gene unclear. Germline assignment: CDR1 ENHRY and CDR2 SYGVKD. Trimming shortened V by 5 bases and J by 3 bases, and 16 bases separated the two germline ends. The CDR3 extends over 15 amino acids. CDR3 sequence: CAISYSEGYDTEAFF. In nucleotides, the CDR3 is TGTGCCATCAGTTACTCGGAAGGGTACGACACTGAAGCTTTCTTT.

The genes are TRBV10-3 and TRBJ2-1; D remains ambiguous. The CDR3 is 14 amino acids. Germline V gene lookup returns CDR1 ENHRY and CDR2 SYGVKD. Trimming left V 0 bases short and J 6 bases short, with 9 bases between. The CDR3 is CAISESGRVNEQFF. The CDR3 DNA reads as TGTGCCATCAGTGAGTCGGGTAGGGTCAATGAGCAGTTCTTC.

This clonotype turned up a few times. The J gene is TRBJ1-5, the V gene TRBV20-1; D unresolved. The ends were cut back, 2 bases at V and 5 bases at J, with 10 bases in the middle. The CDR3 contains 13 residues. Germline V gene sequence: CDR1 DFQATT, CDR2 SNEGSKA (reference sequence). The CDR3 DNA sequence: TGCAGTGCTAGACTGGACGGGGATCAGCCCCAGCATTTT. This gives the protein CSARLDGDQPQHF.

V usage is TRBV6-5 and J usage is TRBJ2-7, with a tentative D call TRBD1 (6 bases). The germline V gene has CDR1 MNHEY and CDR2 SVGAGI. The CDR3 consists of 14 residues. V gave up 2 bases and J gave up 6 bases, with 14 bases separating them. This CDR3 reads CASSYDLGAPEQYF. The CDR3 region has the DNA TGTGCCAGCAGTTACGATCTGGGGGCCCCCGAGCAGTACTTC.

The chain couples TRBV7-9 to TRBJ1-1; 10 bases are shared with TRBD1. The CDR3 has 13 residues. J lost 4 bases, V lost 7 bases, and 3 bases had no gene match. CDR1 and CDR2 (germline): SEHNR, FQNEAQ (reference sequence). This CDR3 is CASIRTGGTEAFF. CDR3 coding DNA: TGTGCCAGCATCAGGACAGGGGGCACTGAAGCTTTCTTT.

The chain uses TRBV28 and TRBJ2-7; 7 positions match TRBD1. The CDR3 spans 14 residues. CDR1 is MDHEN, CDR2 SYDVKM, per germline. V shed 7 bases, J shed 2 bases, and the junction held 8 bases outside the gene matches. The CDR3 nucleotides read TGTGCCAGCACCCTAGTCGGGACAGCCTACGAGCAGTACTTC. Its translation is CASTLVGTAYEQYF.

V usage is TRBV7-8 and J usage is TRBJ2-7; possible D gene TRBD2, 6 bases. Germline V lookup: CDR1 SGHVS, CDR2 FQNEAQ. The CDR3 spans 15 residues. Trimming took 3 bases from V and 3 from J, leaving 15 bases between them. The CDR3 DNA follows: TGTGCCAGCAGCTTTCAAGGGGTGGAGGGCTACGAGCAGTACTTC. Encoded protein: CASSFQGVEGYEQYF. Using reference TRBV7-8 and TRBJ2-7 for the parts outside the CDR3, the full variable domain is GAGVSQSPRYKVAKRGQDVALRCDPISGHVSLFWYQQALGQGPEFLTYFQNEAQLDKSGLPSDRFFAERPEGSVSTLKIQRTQQEDSAVYLCASSFQGVEGYEQYFGPGTRLTVT.

The chain employs TRBV9 and TRBJ2-5; TRBD2 matches at 9 bases. V was pared by 0 bases and J by 5 bases, with 8 bases of the junction left unmatched. The germline V gene encodes CDR1 SGDLS and CDR2 YYNGEE. This CDR3 spans 16 amino acids. The CDR3 nucleotides are TGTGCCAGCAGCGTAGAGGCGGGAGGGCCGGAGGAGACCCAGTACTTC. Protein sequence: CASSVEAGGPEETQYF.

This clonotype has ten or more counts. The V gene is TRBV15, the J gene TRBJ2-7; TRBD1 matches at 11 bases. The germline V gene has CDR1 LNHNV and CDR2 YYDKDF (reference sequence). This CDR3 is built from 19 residues. Trimming took 0 bases from V and 3 from J; bases not matched to a gene: 13. CDR3 bases: TGTGCCACCAGCAGAGATAGGGGATTGGGACAGGGGGTCAGCTACGAGCAGTACTTC. It is translated as CATSRDRGLGQGVSYEQYF. Full variable domain (missing parts from reference TRBV15 and TRBJ2-7): DAMVIQNPRYQVTQFGKPVTLSCSQTLNHNVMYWYQQKSSQAPKLLFHYYDKDFNNEADTPDNFQSRRPNTSFCFLDIRSPGLGDTAMYLCATSRDRGLGQGVSYEQYFGPGTRLTVT.

The chain is built from TRBV20-1 and TRBJ1-4; D not certain. The CDR3 runs 13 residues. V lost 0 bases and J lost 6, with 8 bases in between. CDR1 is DFQATT and CDR2 is SNEGSKA in the germline V gene (reference sequence). CDR3 sequence reads: CSAREGKDEKLFF. The CDR3 coding sequence is TGCAGTGCTAGAGAAGGAAAAGATGAAAAACTGTTTTTT.

V usage is TRBV9 and J usage is TRBJ2-6; tentatively, D is TRBD1 (6 bases). The CDR3 is 17 amino acids. V lost 8 bases to trimming and J lost 2 bases, with 20 bases between them. Germline CDR1 and CDR2: SGDLS and YYNGEE. CDR3 region: CARPNQGQHAGANVLTF. The CDR3 coding sequence is TGTGCCAGGCCCAACCAGGGGCAGCACGCTGGGGCCAACGTCCTGACTTTC.

This clonotype was detected many times. J is TRBJ2-7 and V is TRBV7-2, with 11 bases that match TRBD1. The CDR3 extends over 15 amino acids. The ends lost 5 bases at V and 6 bases at J; junction bases unmatched: 9. Germline V gives CDR1 SGHTA, CDR2 FQGNSA. Here the CDR3 reads CASSKRDRGFAEQYF. The CDR3, as DNA: TGTGCCAGCAGCAAACGGGACAGGGGGTTTGCCGAGCAGTACTTC.